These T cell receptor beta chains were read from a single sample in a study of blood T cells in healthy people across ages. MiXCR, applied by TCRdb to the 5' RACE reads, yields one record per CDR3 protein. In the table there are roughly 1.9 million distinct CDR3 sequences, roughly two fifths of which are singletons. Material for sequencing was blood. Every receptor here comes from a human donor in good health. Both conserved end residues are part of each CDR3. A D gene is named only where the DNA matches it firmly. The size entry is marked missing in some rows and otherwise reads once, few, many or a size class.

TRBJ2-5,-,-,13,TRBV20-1,CSVQGGVKGTQYF,TGCAGTGTTCAGGGCGGTGTGAAGGGGACCCAGTACTTC
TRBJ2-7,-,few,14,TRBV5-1,CASSAVQATYEQYF,TGCGCCAGCAGTGCCGTACAGGCAACCTACGAGCAGTACTTC
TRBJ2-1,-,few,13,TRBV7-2,CASSLWTFNEQFF,TGTGCCAGCAGCCTCTGGACTTTTAATGAGCAGTTCTTC
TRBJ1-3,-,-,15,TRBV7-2,CASSLGISSGNTIYF,TGTGCCAGCAGCTTAGGTATTAGCTCTGGAAACACCATATATTTT
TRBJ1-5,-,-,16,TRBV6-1,CASSERGVVINQPQHF,TGTGCCAGCAGTGAACGAGGGGTGGTCATTAATCAGCCCCAGCATTTT
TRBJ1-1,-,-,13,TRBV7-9,CASSFGGHTEAFF,TGTGCCAGCAGCTTTGGTGGTCACACTGAAGCTTTCTTT
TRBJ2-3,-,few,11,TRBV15,CATGGAGTQYF,TGTGCCACCGGAGGTGCGGGTACGCAGTATTTT
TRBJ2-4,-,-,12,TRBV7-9,CASSLAPWGQYF,TGTGCCAGCAGCTTAGCTCCCTGGGGGCAGTACTTC
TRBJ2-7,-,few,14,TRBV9,CASSEGGEAYEQYF,TGTGCCAGCAGCGAGGGGGGTGAGGCCTACGAGCAGTACTTC
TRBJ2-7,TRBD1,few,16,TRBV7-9,CASSSYTGAAPYEQYF,TGTGCCAGCAGCTCGTATACAGGGGCCGCTCCCTACGAGCAGTACTTC
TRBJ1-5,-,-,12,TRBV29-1,CSVRWGNQPQHF,TGCAGCGTCCGGTGGGGCAATCAGCCCCAGCATTTT
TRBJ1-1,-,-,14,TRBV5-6,CASSSARGITEAFF,TGTGCCAGCAGCTCCGCCCGGGGGATCACTGAAGCTTTCTTT
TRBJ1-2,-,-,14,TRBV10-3,CAISDPLRAYGNTF,TGTGCCATCAGTGACCCCTTAAGGGCCTATGGCAACACCTTC
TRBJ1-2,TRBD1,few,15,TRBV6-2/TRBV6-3,CASSYSGTANYGYTF,TGTGCCAGCAGTTACTCCGGGACAGCTAACTATGGCTACACCTTC
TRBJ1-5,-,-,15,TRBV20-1,CSARASRGGEKPQHF,TGCAGTGCTAGAGCCTCCCGGGGGGGAGAGAAGCCCCAGCATTTT
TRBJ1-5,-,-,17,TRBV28,CASRKYGEGGNNQPQHF,TGTGCCAGCAGAAAATATGGGGAGGGAGGTAACAATCAGCCCCAGCATTTT
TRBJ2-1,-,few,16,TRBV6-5,CASSYSSASSYNEQFF,TGTGCCAGCAGTTACTCGAGCGCGAGCTCCTACAATGAGCAGTTCTTC
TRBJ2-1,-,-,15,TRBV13,CASSFRWDAYNEQFF,TGTGCCAGCAGCTTCAGATGGGACGCATACAATGAGCAGTTCTTC
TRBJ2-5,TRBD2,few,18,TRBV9,CASSVGLRSGDPSETQYF,TGTGCCAGCAGCGTAGGATTGCGTAGCGGGGACCCCTCAGAGACCCAGTACTTC
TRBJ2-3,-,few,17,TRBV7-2,CASSLATAGPSTDTQYF,TGTGCCAGCAGCTTAGCGACGGCGGGTCCTAGCACAGATACGCAGTATTTT
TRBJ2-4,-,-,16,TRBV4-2,CASSQGSGGGGDIQYF,TGTGCCAGCAGCCAAGGATCGGGCGGGGGCGGGGACATTCAGTACTTC
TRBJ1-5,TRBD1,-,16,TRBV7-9,CASSFYGTGIGQPQHF,TGTGCCAGCAGCTTCTACGGGACAGGGATAGGACAGCCCCAGCATTTT
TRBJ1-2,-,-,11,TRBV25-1,CASERGAGYTF,TGTGCCAGCGAGAGGGGGGCCGGCTACACCTTC
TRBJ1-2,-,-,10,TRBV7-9,CASSTYGYTF,TGTGCCAGCAGCACTTATGGCTACACCTTC
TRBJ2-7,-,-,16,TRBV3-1,CASSQLTGTDSYEQYF,TGTGCCAGCAGCCAGTTAACCGGGACTGACTCCTACGAGCAGTACTTC
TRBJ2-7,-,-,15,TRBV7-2,CASSLHRGASYEQYF,TGTGCCAGCAGCTTACATCGGGGGGCTTCCTACGAGCAGTACTTC
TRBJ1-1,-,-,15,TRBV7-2,CASSTRRNRNTEAFF,TGTGCCAGCAGTACTAGAAGGAATAGGAACACTGAAGCTTTCTTT
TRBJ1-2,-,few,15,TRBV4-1,CASSQDDGGNYGYTF,TGCGCCAGCAGCCAAGATGATGGGGGGAACTATGGCTACACCTTC
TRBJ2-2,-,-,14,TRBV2,CASRHRDLTGELFF,TGTGCCAGCAGGCACAGGGACCTCACCGGGGAGCTGTTTTTT
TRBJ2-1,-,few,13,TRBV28,CASSFSSADEQFF,TGTGCCAGCAGTTTCTCCAGCGCTGATGAGCAGTTCTTC
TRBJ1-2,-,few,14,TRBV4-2,CASSQEGGIYGYTF,TGTGCCAGCAGCCAAGAAGGGGGGATCTATGGCTACACCTTC
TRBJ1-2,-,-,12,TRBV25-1,CASGGGVCGYTF,TGTGCCAGCGGAGGGGGGGTTTGTGGCTACACCTTC
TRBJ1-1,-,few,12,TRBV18,CASSPGADQAFF,TGTGCCAGCTCACCAGGGGCGGACCAAGCTTTCTTT
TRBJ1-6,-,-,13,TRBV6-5,CASSYPQGTPLHF,TGTGCCAGCAGTTACCCCCAGGGGACACCCCTCCACTTT
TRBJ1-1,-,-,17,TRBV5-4,CASSLVIMSYPNTEAFF,TGTGCCAGCAGCTTGGTAATCATGTCCTACCCGAACACTGAAGCTTTCTTT
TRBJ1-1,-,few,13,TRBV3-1,CASSEPGWTEAFF,TGTGCCAGCAGTGAACCGGGGTGGACTGAAGCTTTCTTT
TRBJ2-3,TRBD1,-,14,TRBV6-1,CASIRQGWADTQYF,TGTGCCAGCATCAGACAGGGGTGGGCAGATACGCAGTATTTT
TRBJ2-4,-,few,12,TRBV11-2,CASSFHDNIQYF,TGTGCCAGCAGCTTCCATGATAACATTCAGTACTTC
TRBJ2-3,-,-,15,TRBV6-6,CASSYSVGVSDTQYF,TGTGCCAGCAGTTACTCGGTCGGAGTTTCAGATACGCAGTATTTT
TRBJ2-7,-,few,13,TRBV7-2,CASSLVAGTEQYF,TGTGCCAGCAGCTTAGTTGCGGGGACAGAGCAGTACTTC
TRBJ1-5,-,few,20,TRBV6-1,CASSEGFLVGVTDLNQPQHF,TGTGCCAGCAGTGAAGGTTTTTTGGTAGGGGTCACCGACCTTAATCAGCCCCAGCATTTT
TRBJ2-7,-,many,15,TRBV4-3,CASSQDGNRLNEQYF,TGCGCCAGCAGCCAAGACGGTAACAGACTCAACGAGCAGTACTTC
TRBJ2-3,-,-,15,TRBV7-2,CASSLGALGADTQYF,TGTGCCAGCAGCTTAGGGGCCCTGGGGGCAGATACGCAGTATTTT
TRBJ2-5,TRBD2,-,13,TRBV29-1,CSADFSGQETQYF,TGCAGCGCTGATTTTAGCGGGCAAGAGACCCAGTACTTC